This T cell receptor beta chain originates from a study of T cells in Graves' hyperthyroidism and ophthalmopathy. This clonotype was found many times. This CDR3 spans 12 amino acids. Germline lookup yields CDR1 MDHEN and CDR2 SYDVKM. The junction had 5 bases not matched to a gene; V was cut back by 9 bases and J by 6 bases. TCR beta CDR3 regions were amplified from RNA transcripts. The HTBI primer set was used in a first-round RT-PCR of the TCR CDR3. TCRdb re-called the multiplex PCR reads through MiXCR, storing one row per CDR3 protein. The table includes around 300,000 distinct CDR3 sequences, roughly 13% detected once.

This chain joins TRBV28 and TRBJ2-1; TRBD2 matches 7 bases. The sample taken for sequencing was blood. This receptor was obtained from a young woman with Graves' hyperthyroidism that later progressed to Graves' ophthalmopathy. In nucleotides, the CDR3 is TGTGCCAGGGGGGGGGAGCCCAATGAGCAGTTCTTC. Translation: CARGGEPNEQFF.